The 17 T cell receptor beta chains listed next were all sequenced from one sample in a study of blood T cell repertoires in COVID-19. Sequenced by immunoSEQ multiplex PCR; TCRdb stores in-frame clones only, minus some. The sample yields approximately 68,000 clones, around 90% seen once. The specimen was peripheral blood. These TCRs come from a man aged 50 or older with active COVID-19.

The V and J genes are TRBV28 and TRBJ2-1, with TRBD1 identical over 7 bases. V shed 4 bases, J shed 4 bases, and the junction held 7 bases outside the gene matches. Germline V gene data show CDR1 as MDHEN and CDR2 as SYDVKM. The CDR3 spans 15 residues. The CDR3 DNA follows: TGTGCCAGCAGTTCCCCGGGACAGCCTTACAATGAGCAGTTCTTC. This translates into CASSSPGQPYNEQFF.

This CDR3 reads CASSFTRNYGYTF. As DNA, the CDR3 is TGCGCCAGCAGCTTCACTCGTAACTATGGCTACACCTTC. The chain recombines TRBV5-1 with TRBJ1-2; D not certain. CDR1 is SGHRS, CDR2 YFSETQ, per germline. The CDR3 length is 13 residues. V was shortened by 2 bases and J by 1 base, with 6 bases between the two germline ends.

The chain uses TRBV5-6 and TRBJ2-1, with 11 bases aligning to TRBD2. Unmatched junction bases numbered 9, after V lost 0 bases and J lost 4 bases. Germline CDR1 and CDR2: SGHDT and YYEEEE. This CDR3 comprises 18 residues. The CDR3 bases are TGTGCCAGCAGCTTGGGACCGGCTAGCGGGGGGTTATACAATGAGCAGTTCTTC. Translation: CASSLGPASGGLYNEQFF.

The V gene is TRBV6-2 or TRBV6-3, the J gene TRBJ2-1; 7 bases map to TRBD2. Per germline, CDR1 MNHEY and CDR2 SVGEGT. Germline trimming cut 6 bases from V and 3 bases from J; bases unmatched to any gene: 8. CDR3 length equals 15 residues. The DNA of the CDR3 is TGTGCCAGCAGCACGTGGGGGGGAAGCTACAATGAGCAGTTCTTC. Translating gives CASSTWGGSYNEQFF.

V usage is TRBV9 and J usage is TRBJ2-3, with 8 nucleotides matching TRBD2. This CDR3 comprises 16 residues. The germline CDR1 and CDR2 sequences are SGDLS and YYNGEE. J lost 2 bases, V lost 0 bases, and 5 bases had no gene match. CDR3 sequence (DNA): TGTGCCAGCAGCGTAGATCAAGCGGGAGCCACAGATACGCAGTATTTT. It specifies CASSVDQAGATDTQYF.

The chain carries TRBV30 and TRBJ2-7; D possibly corresponds to TRBD2 (5 bases). The length of the CDR3 is 15 residues. Germline CDR1 GTSNPN, CDR2 SVGIG (reference sequence). The V gene lost 3 bases and the J gene lost 0 bases, with 15 bases spanning the gap. The CDR3 here is CAWSAPDSSSYEQYF. CDR3 in DNA: TGTGCCTGGAGCGCTCCGGACTCAAGCTCCTACGAGCAGTACTTC.

The rearrangement uses TRBV7-8 and TRBJ2-3; the D gene is possibly TRBD2 (5 bases). V was pared by 0 bases and J by 0 bases, with 10 bases between. Germline CDR1 reads SGHVS; CDR2 reads FQNEAQ. CDR3 length: 16 residues. The CDR3 is CASSLAAGLSTDTQYF. CDR3 nucleotide sequence: TGTGCCAGCAGCTTAGCGGCGGGTCTGAGCACAGATACGCAGTATTTT.

The V call is TRBV12-3 or TRBV12-4, the J call TRBJ1-1; TRBD1 is a possible D gene (6 bases). Trimming pared 8 bases from V and 5 bases from J, leaving 15 bases between. This CDR3 is built from 13 residues. CDR3 residues: CASGRGGWTEAFF. The CDR3 DNA reads as TGTGCCAGCGGAAGGGGGGGGTGGACTGAAGCTTTCTTT.

The chain recombines TRBV11-1 with TRBJ2-7; maybe TRBD1 (6 bases). Trimming stripped 4 bases from V and 0 bases from J, with 16 bases between. CDR1 and CDR2 (germline): SGHAT, FQDESV (reference sequence). CDR3 length equals 16 residues. In DNA form, the CDR3 reads TGTGCCAGCAGCTCAACAGGGTTCCGACCCTCCTACGAGCAGTACTTC. It yields the protein CASSSTGFRPSYEQYF.

J is TRBJ2-3 and V is TRBV24-1; 12 bases align to TRBD2. The V gene's germline CDR1 is KGHDR and CDR2 SFDVKD. V lost 5 bases and J lost 3; bases outside the gene matches: 8. This CDR3 is 17 amino acids long. CDR3 residues: CATSGRTSGGPTDTQYF. The CDR3 DNA reads TGTGCCACCAGTGGCCGAACTAGCGGGGGGCCAACAGATACGCAGTATTTT.

The V call is TRBV27, the J call TRBJ1-3; 10 bases line up with TRBD1. The CDR3 extends over 17 amino acids. Germline CDR1 reads MNHEY; CDR2 reads SMNVEV (reference sequence). Unmatched junction bases numbered 12, after V lost 6 bases and J lost 4 bases. The CDR3 coding sequence is TGTGCCAGCAGCCGGGACAGGGGCCCCGTTGGGGGAAACACCATATATTTT. It codes for CASSRDRGPVGGNTIYF.

Only one count was recorded for this clone. The chain couples TRBV2 to TRBJ2-5; 7 positions agree with TRBD2. Germline V gene data show CDR1 as SNHLY and CDR2 as FYNNEI. The J segment lost 5 bases and the V segment lost 7 bases, leaving 7 bases of the junction unmatched. The length of the CDR3 is 13 residues. DNA for the CDR3: TGTGCCAGCATGCTAGCGGAGGCGGAGACCCAGTACTTC. Translated: CASMLAEAETQYF.

CDR3 region: CAWSVQGGGNQPQHF. CDR3 sequence (DNA): TGTGCCTGGAGTGTACAAGGGGGTGGCAATCAGCCCCAGCATTTT. The gene calls are TRBV30 and TRBJ1-5; maybe TRBD1 (6 bases). V dropped 0 bases and J dropped 2 bases, with 11 bases sitting between them. Germline V CDR1 and CDR2: GTSNPN, SVGIG (reference sequence). The CDR3 consists of 15 residues. The full variable domain, completed using reference TRBV30 and TRBJ1-5, is SQTIHQWPATLVQPVGSPLSLECTVEGTSNPNLYWYRQAAGRGLQLLFYSVGIGQISSEVPQNLSASRPQDRQFILSSKKLLLSDSGFYLCAWSVQGGGNQPQHFGDGTRLSIL.

J is TRBJ2-7 and V is TRBV7-2; 9 nucleotides align to TRBD2. The CDR3 extends over 12 amino acids. Germline V gene data show CDR1 as SGHTA and CDR2 as FQGNSA. This CDR3 is CASSLGSSGKFV. The CDR3 nucleotides are TGTGCCAGCAGCTTAGGGTCTAGCGGGAAATTTGTA.

The chain uses TRBV21-1 and TRBJ2-7; TRBD1, the table's D call, was not compared with the DNA. TRBV21-1 is noted as a pseudogene. This CDR3 spans 17 amino acids. CDR3 sequence: CASSKAGDTKVSYEQYF. For the CDR3, the DNA is TGTGCCAGCAGCAAAGCGGGGGACACCAAGGTCTCCTACGAGCAGTACTTC.

The V gene is TRBV6-5, the J gene TRBJ1-5; D is uncertain. Per the germline V gene, CDR1 is MNHEY and CDR2 is SVGAGI. The CDR3 loop spans 15 amino acids. V was trimmed by 6 bases and J by 0 bases, leaving 12 bases between them. CDR3: CASRAGIYSNQPQHF. The CDR3 DNA sequence: TGTGCCAGCAGGGCGGGTATCTATAGCAATCAGCCCCAGCATTTT.

This sequence joins TRBV10-3 and TRBJ1-1, with 7 bases identical to TRBD1. The CDR3 is 13 amino acids. Germline lookup yields CDR1 ENHRY and CDR2 SYGVKD. The J segment lost 8 bases and the V segment lost 6 bases, leaving 9 bases of the junction unmatched. The CDR3 DNA is TGTGCCATCAGCCATGAGGGACAGCCCGAAGCTTTCTTT. It yields the protein CAISHEGQPEAFF.